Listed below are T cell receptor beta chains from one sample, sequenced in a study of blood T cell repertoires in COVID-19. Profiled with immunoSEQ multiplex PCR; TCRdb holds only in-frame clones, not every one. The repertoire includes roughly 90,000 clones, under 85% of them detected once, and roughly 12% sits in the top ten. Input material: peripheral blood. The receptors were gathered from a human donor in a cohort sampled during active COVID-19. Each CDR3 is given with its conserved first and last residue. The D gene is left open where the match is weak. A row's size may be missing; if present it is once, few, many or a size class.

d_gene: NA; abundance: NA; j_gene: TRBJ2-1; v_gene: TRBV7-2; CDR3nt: TGTGCCAGCAGCCAAGAATTGACTGCTTACGATGAGCAGTTCTTC; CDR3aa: CASSQELTAYDEQFF
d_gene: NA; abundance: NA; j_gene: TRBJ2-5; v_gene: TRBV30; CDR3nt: TGTGCCTTGCGGAATATGATACAGGGATCTGGGGAGACCCAGTACTTC; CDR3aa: CALRNMIQGSGETQYF
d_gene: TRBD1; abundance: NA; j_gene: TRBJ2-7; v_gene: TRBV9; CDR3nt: TGTGCCAGCAGCGTAGGGACAGGGATCCACGAGCAGTACTTC; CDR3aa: CASSVGTGIHEQYF
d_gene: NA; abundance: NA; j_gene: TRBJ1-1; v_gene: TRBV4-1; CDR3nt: TGCGCCAGCAGCCAAGATTGGCCAGTCAGAGAAGCTTTCTTT; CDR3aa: CASSQDWPVREAFF
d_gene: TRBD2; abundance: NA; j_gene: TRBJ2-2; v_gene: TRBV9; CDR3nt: TGTGCCAGCAGCGTAGTTAGCGGGCTCGGGGAGCTGTTTTTT; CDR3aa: CASSVVSGLGELFF
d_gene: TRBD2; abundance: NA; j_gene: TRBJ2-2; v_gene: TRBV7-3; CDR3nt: TGTGCCAGCAGCTCCCGACTAGCGGGAGGGATCGGGGAGCTGTTTTTT; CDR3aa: CASSSRLAGGIGELFF
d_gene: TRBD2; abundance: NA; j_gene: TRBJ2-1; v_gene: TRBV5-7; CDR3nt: TGTGCCAGCAGCTTGGTGGCGGGAGGGGGGTCCTACAATGAGCAGTTCTTC; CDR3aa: CASSLVAGGGSYNEQFF
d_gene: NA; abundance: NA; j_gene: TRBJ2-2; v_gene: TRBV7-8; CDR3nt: TGTGCCAGCAGCCCGGGACTCTCCACCGGGGAGCTGTTTTTT; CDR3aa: CASSPGLSTGELFF
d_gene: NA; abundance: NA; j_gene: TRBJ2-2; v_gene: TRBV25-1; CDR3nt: TGTGCCAGCATTATAACAGGAGCTCCCGGGGAGCTGTTTTTT; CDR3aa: CASIITGAPGELFF
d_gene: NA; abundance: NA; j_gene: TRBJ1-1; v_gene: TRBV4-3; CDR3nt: TGCGCCAGCAGCCAAGTGAGGGACACTGAAGCTTTCTTT; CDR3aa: CASSQVRDTEAFF
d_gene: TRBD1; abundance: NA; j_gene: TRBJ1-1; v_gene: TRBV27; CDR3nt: TGTGCCAGCAGTTCTGGGACAGGGAGCTACACTGAAGCTTTCTTT; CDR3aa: CASSSGTGSYTEAFF
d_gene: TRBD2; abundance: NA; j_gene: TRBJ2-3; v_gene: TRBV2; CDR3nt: TGTGCCAGCAGTTACCTAGCGGGAATCACAGATACGCAGTATTTT; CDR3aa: CASSYLAGITDTQYF
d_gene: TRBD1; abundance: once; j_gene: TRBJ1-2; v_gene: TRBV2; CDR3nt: TGTGCCAGCAGTAGACAGGGGAATAACTATGGCTACACCTTC; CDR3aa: CASSRQGNNYGYTF
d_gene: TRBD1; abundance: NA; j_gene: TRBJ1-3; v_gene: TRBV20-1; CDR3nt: TGCAGTGCTAGTACCCCCTGGACAGGGTTGGATGGAAACACCATATATTTT; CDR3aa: CSASTPWTGLDGNTIYF
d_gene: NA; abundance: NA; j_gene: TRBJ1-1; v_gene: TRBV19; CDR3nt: TGTGCCAGTAGTCCTGGACTGACGATGAACACTGAAGCTTTCTTT; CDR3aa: CASSPGLTMNTEAFF
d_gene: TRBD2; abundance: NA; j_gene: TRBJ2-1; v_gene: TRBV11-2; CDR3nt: TGTGCCAGCAGCTTACTTCGGACTAGCGGTCTAGGGGTGCAGTTCTTC; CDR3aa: CASSLLRTSGLGVQFF
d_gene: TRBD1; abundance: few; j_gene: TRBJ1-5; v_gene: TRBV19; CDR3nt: TGTGCCAGTAGTCCCCAGACAGGGCAGGGGCAGCCCCAGCATTTT; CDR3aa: CASSPQTGQGQPQHF
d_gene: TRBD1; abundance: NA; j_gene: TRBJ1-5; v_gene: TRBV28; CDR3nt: TGTGCCAGCAGTTTATTGCAGGGGGGCAATCAGCCCCAGCATTTT; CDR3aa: CASSLLQGGNQPQHF
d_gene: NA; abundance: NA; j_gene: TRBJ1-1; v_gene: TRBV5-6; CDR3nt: TGTGCCAGCAGCTTGGTCGTCAGGGGCCTATTGAACACTGAAGCTTTCTTT; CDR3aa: CASSLVVRGLLNTEAFF
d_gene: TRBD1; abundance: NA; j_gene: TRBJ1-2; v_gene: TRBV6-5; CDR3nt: TGTGCCAGCAGTTTAACAGGGGGCGTCGGCTATGGCTACACCTTC; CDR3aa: CASSLTGGVGYGYTF
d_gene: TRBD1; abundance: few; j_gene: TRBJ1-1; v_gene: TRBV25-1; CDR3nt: TGTGCCAGCAGTGAATGGGACAGCCTCATGAACACTGAAGCTTTCTTT; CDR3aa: CASSEWDSLMNTEAFF
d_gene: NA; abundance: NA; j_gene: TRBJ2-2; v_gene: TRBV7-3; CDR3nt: TGTGCCAGCAGCCCGTCAGGGACGAACACCGGGGAGCTGTTTTTT; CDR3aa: CASSPSGTNTGELFF
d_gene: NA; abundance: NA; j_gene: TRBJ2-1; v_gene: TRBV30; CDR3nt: TGTGCCTGGAGTCCCCCCGGAGGGAATGAGCAGTTCTTC; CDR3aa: CAWSPPGGNEQFF
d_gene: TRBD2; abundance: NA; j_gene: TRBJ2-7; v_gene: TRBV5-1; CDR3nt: TGCGCCAGCAGCTTGTTGACTAGCGGCTACGAGCAGTACTTC; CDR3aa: CASSLLTSGYEQYF
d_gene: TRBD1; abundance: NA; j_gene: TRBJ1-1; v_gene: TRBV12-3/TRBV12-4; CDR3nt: TGTGCCAGCAGTTTCGGACAGGGGGGAGAAGCTTTCTTT; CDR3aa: CASSFGQGGEAFF
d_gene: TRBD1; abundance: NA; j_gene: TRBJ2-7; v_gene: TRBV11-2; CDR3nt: TGTGCCAGCAGCTTAGGCCACAGGGGAGCCTACGAGCAGTACTTC; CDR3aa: CASSLGHRGAYEQYF
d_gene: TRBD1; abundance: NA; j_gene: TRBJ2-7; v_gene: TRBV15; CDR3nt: TGTGCCACCAGCAGACACCGGGACAGGAGCTCCTACGAGCAGTACTTC; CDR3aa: CATSRHRDRSSYEQYF
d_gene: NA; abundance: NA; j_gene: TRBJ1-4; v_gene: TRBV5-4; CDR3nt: TGTGCCAGCAGCTCCCAGGGGATTAATGAAAAACTGTTTTTT; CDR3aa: CASSSQGINEKLFF
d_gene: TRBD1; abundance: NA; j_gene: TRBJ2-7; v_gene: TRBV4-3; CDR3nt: TGCGCCAGCAGCCAGCATACCTGGGACAGCGTTACCTACGAGCAGTACTTC; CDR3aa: CASSQHTWDSVTYEQYF
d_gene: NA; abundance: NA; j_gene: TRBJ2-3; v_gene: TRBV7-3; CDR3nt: TGTGCCAGCAGCCAGACTGGGAGCACAGATACGCAGTATTTT; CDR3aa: CASSQTGSTDTQYF
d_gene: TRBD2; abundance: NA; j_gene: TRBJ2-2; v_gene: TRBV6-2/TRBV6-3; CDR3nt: TGTGCCAGCAGTTATCCGGGACTAGCGGGGGGCGACACCGGGGAGCTGTTTTTT; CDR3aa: CASSYPGLAGGDTGELFF
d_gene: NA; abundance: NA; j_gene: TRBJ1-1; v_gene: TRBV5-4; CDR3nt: TGTGCCAGCAGCCCACAGGGACCCCGGAACACTGAAGCTTTCTTT; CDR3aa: CASSPQGPRNTEAFF
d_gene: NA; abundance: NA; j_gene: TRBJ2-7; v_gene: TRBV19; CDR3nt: TGTGCCAGTAGTAACGGGAGATCCTACGAGCAGTACTTC; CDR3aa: CASSNGRSYEQYF
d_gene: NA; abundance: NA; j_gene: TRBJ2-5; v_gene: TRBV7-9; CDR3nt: TGTGCCAGCAGCTTAGCCCAGCAAGAGACCCAGTACTTC; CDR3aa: CASSLAQQETQYF
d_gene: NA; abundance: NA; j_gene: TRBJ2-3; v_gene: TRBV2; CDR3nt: TGTGCCAGCAGGACTTTTGGGGATACGCAGTATTTT; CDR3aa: CASRTFGDTQYF
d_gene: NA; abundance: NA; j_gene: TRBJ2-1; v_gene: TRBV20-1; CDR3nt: TGCAGTGCTAGTGGTGACACTTTTGAGCAGTTCTTC; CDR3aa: CSASGDTFEQFF